This T cell receptor beta chain was documented in a study of cytomegalovirus exposure and HLA in healthy donors. Primers included in the PCR were 60 Vbeta and 13 Jbeta primers. Assay used: immunoSEQ multiplex PCR; TCRdb lists only in-frame clones, some missing. The sample contains some 120,000 clones, 74% of which appear only once. V dropped 5 bases and J dropped 2 bases, with 3 bases sitting between them. CDR3 length equals 12 residues. Germline values: CDR1 MNHNY, CDR2 SVGAGI (reference sequence). Findings and limits, study-wide: In a later analysis, V- and J-gene trimming of beta chains associated with a DCLRE1C missense variant, replicated independently.

About this clone: Its antigen is undetermined.

The clonotype comes from a woman aged 50 to 65 in good health and CMV-seropositive. Specimen: PBMCs. The V call is TRBV6-6, the J call TRBJ2-2; D gene unclear. The chain's CDR3 is CASSLNTGELFF. CDR3 sequence (DNA): TGTGCCAGCAGTCTCAACACCGGGGAGCTGTTTTTT.